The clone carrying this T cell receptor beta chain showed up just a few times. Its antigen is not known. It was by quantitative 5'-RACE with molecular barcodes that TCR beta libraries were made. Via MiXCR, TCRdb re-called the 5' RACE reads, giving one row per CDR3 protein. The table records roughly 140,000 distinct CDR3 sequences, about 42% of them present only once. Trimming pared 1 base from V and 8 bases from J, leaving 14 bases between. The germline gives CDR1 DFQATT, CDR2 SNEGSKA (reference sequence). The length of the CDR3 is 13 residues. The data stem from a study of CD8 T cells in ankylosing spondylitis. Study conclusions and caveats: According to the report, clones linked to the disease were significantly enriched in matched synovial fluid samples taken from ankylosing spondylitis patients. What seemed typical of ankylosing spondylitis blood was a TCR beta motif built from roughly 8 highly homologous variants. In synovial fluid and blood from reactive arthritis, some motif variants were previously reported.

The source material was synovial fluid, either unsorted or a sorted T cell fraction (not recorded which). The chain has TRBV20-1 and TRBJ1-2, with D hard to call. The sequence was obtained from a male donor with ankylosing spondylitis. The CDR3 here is CSARVQPVVGYTF. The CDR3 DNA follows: TGCAGTGCTAGAGTGCAGCCGGTTGTGGGCTACACCTTC.